This passage covers 17 T cell receptor beta chains from one sample sequenced in a study of CD8+ T cells in alopecia areata. Once RNA had been extracted, it was reverse transcribed into cDNA to act as the sequencing template. Clones were sequenced by immunoSEQ multiplex PCR, and TCRdb holds only the in-frame ones, with some missing. Altogether 150,000 or so clones are present, less than 75% being singletons, with the ten largest covering approximately 10%. Material: CD8+ T cells sorted from blood, obtained at week 0. These TCRs come from a human donor with alopecia areata.

This clone was detected a few times. The chain recombines TRBV29-1 with TRBJ2-7; possibly TRBD1 for D (6 bases). This CDR3 has 13 amino acids. CDR1 is SQVTM, CDR2 ANQGSEA, per germline. V lost 1 base to trimming and J lost 1 base, with 8 bases between them. Here the CDR3 DNA reads TGCAGCGTTGAAGGACAGGCGTCCTACGAGCAGTACTTC. Protein: CSVEGQASYEQYF.

The chain is built from TRBV27 and TRBJ2-1; D perhaps matches TRBD2 (5 bases). The CDR3 is made up of 12 amino acids. Germline values: CDR1 MNHEY, CDR2 SMNVEV (reference sequence). V lost 3 bases and J lost 6, with 6 bases in between. The CDR3 coding sequence is TGTGCCAGCAGTTTTGGACTCAATGAGCAGTTCTTC. Its protein is CASSFGLNEQFF.

The V call is TRBV11-3, the J call TRBJ2-5; TRBD1 is a possible D gene (5 bases). V was clipped by 7 bases and J by 2 bases, with 14 bases between them. The CDR3 contains 14 residues. CDR1 is SGHNT and CDR2 is YENEEA in the germline V gene. The chain's CDR3 is CASIGQGRQETQYF. CDR3 nucleotides: TGTGCCAGCATCGGACAAGGTCGGCAAGAGACCCAGTACTTC.

The CDR3 loop is CAISEDRGRGYGYTF. The CDR3 DNA reads as TGTGCCATCAGTGAAGACAGGGGGCGCGGCTATGGCTACACCTTC. The chain carries TRBV10-3 and TRBJ1-2, with 10 bases fitting TRBD1. The CDR3 is made up of 15 amino acids. V was clipped by 3 bases and J by 4 bases; unmatched bases: 5. Germline CDR1 and CDR2: ENHRY and SYGVKD.

V gene TRBV25-1 combines with J gene TRBJ1-4, with D possibly TRBD1 on 5 matching bases. Per germline, CDR1 MGHDK and CDR2 SYGVNS. V was clipped by 1 base and J by 3 bases, with 12 bases between them. The CDR3 totals 16 residues. The CDR3 here is CASSEWGTDPNEKLFF. The CDR3 DNA reads as TGTGCCAGCAGTGAATGGGGGACGGACCCTAATGAAAAACTGTTTTTT.

This clone came up a few times. V usage is TRBV2 and J usage is TRBJ1-5; a weak D match, TRBD1 (5 bases). The germline V gene has CDR1 SNHLY and CDR2 FYNNEI. Trimming stripped 4 bases from V and 3 bases from J, with 10 bases between. The CDR3 covers 14 residues. The DNA of the CDR3 is TGTGCCAGCAGTGGCCCGGACACCAATCAGCCCCAGCATTTT. Translation gives CASSGPDTNQPQHF.

The chain carries TRBV23-1 and TRBJ1-3; the D gene is possibly TRBD1 (5 bases). TRBV23-1 qualifies as an ORF whose function is uncertain. CDR3 length equals 14 residues. Trimming took off 7 bases at V and 4 bases at J, with 14 bases between the two ends. The CDR3, as DNA: TGCGCCAGCAATGGACATCCGAGAGGAAACACCATATATTTT. Amino acids: CASNGHPRGNTIYF.

The genes are TRBV13 and TRBJ1-3, with 8 bases that match TRBD1. The CDR3 length is 15 residues. Trimming cost V 0 bases and J 2 bases; bases outside gene matches: 0. CDR1 PRHDT and CDR2 FYEKMQ come from the germline V gene (reference sequence). The CDR3 sequence is CASSLGQGAGNTIYF. CDR3 nucleotides: TGTGCCAGCAGCTTAGGACAGGGGGCTGGAAACACCATATATTTT.

In its sample, this clone was seen a few times. The J gene is TRBJ2-3, the V gene TRBV9, with D perhaps matching TRBD1 (6 bases). Deletions cut 0 bases from V and 4 bases from J, with 9 bases between. Germline V gives CDR1 SGDLS, CDR2 YYNGEE. This CDR3 spans 14 amino acids. CDR3 coding DNA: TGTGCCAGCAGCGTAGTTTCAGGGGCAGATACGCAGTATTTT. Encoded protein: CASSVVSGADTQYF.

V and J are TRBV30 and TRBJ1-1; no definite D call. V gave up 5 bases and J gave up 11 bases, with 12 bases separating them. The CDR3 is 10 amino acids. Germline V gene sequence: CDR1 GTSNPN, CDR2 SVGIG (reference sequence). The CDR3 nucleotides are TGTGCCTGGGCTAGGACGGACGCTTTCTTT. This encodes CAWARTDAFF.

V is TRBV30 and J is TRBJ2-1; D is perhaps TRBD1 or TRBD2 (5 bases each). The CDR3 sequence is 14 residues long. V was trimmed by 8 bases and J by 7 bases, leaving 21 bases between them. The germline V gene has CDR1 GTSNPN and CDR2 SVGIG (reference sequence). The DNA of the CDR3 is TGTGCCGGGGGTTCCGAAGCGGCCCTTAATGAGCAGTTCTTC. It yields the protein CAGGSEAALNEQFF.

V usage is TRBV2 and J usage is TRBJ2-7, with D possibly matching TRBD1 (5 bases). V lost 8 bases, J lost 5 bases, and 7 bases lay in between. CDR1 SNHLY and CDR2 FYNNEI come from the germline V gene. This CDR3 region has 10 residues. The CDR3 DNA sequence: TGTGCCAGCCTCAGGGACGAGCAGTACTTC. The encoded protein is CASLRDEQYF. The complete variable domain, with remaining parts taken from reference TRBV2 and TRBJ2-7, reads EPEVTQTPSHQVTQMGQEVILRCVPISNHLYFYWYRQILGQKVEFLVSFYNNEISEKSEIFDDQFSVERPDGSNFTLKIRSTKLEDSAMYFCASLRDEQYFGPGTRLTVT.

The chain carries TRBV7-9 and TRBJ2-3; 8 positions match TRBD2. Losses at the gene ends were 6 bases for V and 4 bases for J; bases not matched to a gene: 9. The CDR3 is 15 amino acids. The germline gives CDR1 SEHNR, CDR2 FQNEAQ (reference sequence). For the CDR3, the DNA is TGTGCCAGCAGTTTGACAGGTAGCGGGGCAGATACGCAGTATTTT. This gives the protein CASSLTGSGADTQYF.

The chain is built from TRBV4-1 and TRBJ2-5; tentatively, D is TRBD2 (6 bases). Germline values: CDR1 MGHRA, CDR2 YSYEKL. The CDR3 is made up of 17 amino acids. V lost 0 bases, J lost 0 bases, and 14 bases lay in between. The CDR3 DNA sequence: TGCGCCAGCAGCCAAGACGCGGGGCAGAACCACCAAGAGACCCAGTACTTC. Residues: CASSQDAGQNHQETQYF.

This chain uses TRBV2 with TRBJ2-5; possible D gene TRBD2, 7 bases. CDR1 is SNHLY and CDR2 is FYNNEI in the germline V gene. V was pared by 2 bases and J by 5 bases, with 15 bases between. The CDR3 is made up of 15 amino acids. The CDR3 DNA reads TGTGCCAGCAGTGAATGGGCGGGGGCCGGGGAGACCCAGTACTTC. This gives the protein CASSEWAGAGETQYF.

J is TRBJ1-2 and V is TRBV29-1, with 8 bases fitting TRBD1. J was trimmed by 4 bases and V by 7 bases; bases with no gene match: 5. There are 12 residues in the CDR3. Germline V lookup: CDR1 SQVTM, CDR2 ANQGSEA. The CDR3 DNA follows: TGCAGCGATACCGGGACAGGCTATGGCTACACCTTC. It is translated as CSDTGTGYGYTF.

This chain joins TRBV7-9 and TRBJ2-1, with a tentative D call TRBD2 (6 bases). The germline V gene encodes CDR1 SEHNR and CDR2 FQNEAQ (reference sequence). V was pared by 5 bases and J by 5 bases, with 25 bases between. CDR3 size: 18 residues. CDR3 sequence reads: CASSLKGGAKIPDNEQFF. The CDR3 DNA sequence: TGTGCCAGCAGCCTTAAAGGAGGGGCAAAAATACCTGACAATGAGCAGTTCTTC.